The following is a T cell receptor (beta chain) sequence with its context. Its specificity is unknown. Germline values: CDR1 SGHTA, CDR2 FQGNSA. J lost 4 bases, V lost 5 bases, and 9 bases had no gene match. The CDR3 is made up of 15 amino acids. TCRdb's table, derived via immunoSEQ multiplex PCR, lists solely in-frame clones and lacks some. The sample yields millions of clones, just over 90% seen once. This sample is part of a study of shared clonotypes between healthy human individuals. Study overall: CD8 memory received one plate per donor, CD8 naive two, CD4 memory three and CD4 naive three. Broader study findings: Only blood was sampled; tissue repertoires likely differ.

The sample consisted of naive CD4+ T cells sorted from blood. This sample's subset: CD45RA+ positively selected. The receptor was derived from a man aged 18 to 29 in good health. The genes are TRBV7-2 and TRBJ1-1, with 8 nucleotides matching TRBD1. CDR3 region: CASSNRTGKATEAFF. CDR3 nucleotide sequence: TGTGCCAGCAGCAATAGGACAGGGAAGGCCACTGAAGCTTTCTTT.